Listed below are T cell receptor beta chains from one sample, sequenced in a study of shared clonotypes between healthy human individuals. The assay was immunoSEQ multiplex PCR, and TCRdb's table has in-frame clones only and misses some. This sample has about 360,000 clones, with over 70% found just once. The specimen was memory CD4+ T cells sorted from blood. The origin of the receptors is a man aged 30 to 39 in good health. Both conserved end residues are part of each CDR3. Each record gives: V gene, J gene, clone size, D gene, CDR3 protein, CDR3 DNA. The D gene is left open where the match is weak. Not all rows give a size; the values are once, few, many and, for expanded clones, a class.

TRBV6-1,TRBJ2-7,-,TRBD2,CASIKTGTGGSEQYF,TGTGCCAGCATCAAAACGGGGACGGGAGGGTCCGAGCAGTACTTC
TRBV10-2,TRBJ2-2,-,TRBD1,CASSGGQSHTGELFF,TGCGCCAGCAGTGGGGGACAGTCCCACACCGGGGAGCTGTTTTTT
TRBV5-5,TRBJ2-1,-,-,CASSAGWNEQFF,TGTGCCAGCAGCGCTGGTTGGAATGAGCAGTTCTTC
TRBV5-4,TRBJ1-4,-,-,CASSLRGIGTNEKLFF,TGTGCCAGCAGCCTAAGGGGGATAGGAACTAATGAAAAACTGTTTTTT
TRBV2,TRBJ2-4,-,-,CASSAEGQNIQYF,TGTGCCAGCAGCGCCGAGGGACAAAACATTCAGTACTTC
TRBV19,TRBJ2-1,few,-,CASSRTHYNEQFF,TGTGCCAGTAGTAGGACTCACTACAATGAGCAGTTCTTC
TRBV28,TRBJ2-7,once,-,CASSEGTGRGNYEQYF,TGTGCCAGCAGTGAAGGGACGGGAAGAGGGAACTACGAGCAGTACTTC
TRBV15,TRBJ2-1,few,TRBD2,CATSREGRTSGYNEQFF,TGTGCCACCAGCAGAGAGGGCAGGACTAGCGGGTACAATGAGCAGTTCTTC
TRBV2,TRBJ1-2,-,-,CASSETVPVGGYTF,TGTGCCAGCAGTGAAACGGTTCCGGTCGGAGGCTACACCTTC
TRBV28,TRBJ1-2,few,-,CASSPMYAYGYTF,TGTGCCAGCAGTCCAATGTACGCGTATGGCTACACCTTC
TRBV28,TRBJ2-1,once,-,CASSQGPLYNEQFF,TGTGCCAGCAGTCAAGGGCCCCTCTACAATGAGCAGTTCTTC
TRBV10-1,TRBJ1-4,-,-,CASREGFREKLFF,TGCGCCAGCAGGGAAGGGTTCCGCGAAAAACTGTTTTTT
TRBV5-4,TRBJ2-7,-,TRBD2,CASSLAGTSGEQYF,TGTGCCAGCAGTCTAGCGGGGACTAGTGGCGAGCAGTACTTC
TRBV5-1,TRBJ2-1,-,TRBD2,CASSLTGGLAGAEQFF,TGCGCCAGCAGCCTAACAGGGGGACTAGCGGGAGCTGAGCAGTTCTTC
TRBV5-1,TRBJ2-4,-,TRBD2,CASSSGTSGRGVKNIQYF,TGCGCCAGCAGCTCCGGGACTAGCGGGAGAGGGGTCAAAAACATTCAGTACTTC
TRBV28,TRBJ1-2,-,-,CASSRDLGYGYTF,TGTGCCAGCAGCCGGGATCTCGGCTATGGCTACACCTTC
TRBV7-2,TRBJ2-1,-,-,CASSWTIQGVEQFF,TGTGCCAGCAGCTGGACGATACAAGGTGTTGAGCAGTTCTTC
TRBV15,TRBJ2-7,-,-,CATSRDPTRDEQYF,TGTGCCACCAGCAGAGATCCCACTAGGGACGAGCAGTACTTC
TRBV19,TRBJ2-1,-,TRBD2,CASSPHSGRPSYNEQFF,TGTGCCAGTAGTCCGCATAGCGGGAGGCCCTCCTACAATGAGCAGTTCTTC
TRBV19,TRBJ1-2,-,-,CASSIYSDGTDGYTF,TGTGCCAGTAGTATTTACTCCGACGGGACGGATGGCTACACCTTC
TRBV7-2,TRBJ2-1,-,-,CASSPSRLHNEQFF,TGTGCCAGCAGCCCCTCGCGGCTGCATAATGAGCAGTTCTTC
TRBV19,TRBJ2-3,-,TRBD2,CASSLLAGASTDTQYF,TGTGCCAGTAGTCTTCTAGCGGGAGCGAGCACAGATACGCAGTATTTT
TRBV29-1,TRBJ2-1,-,-,CSVEVGQGGDEQFF,TGCAGCGTTGAAGTTGGCCAGGGAGGTGATGAGCAGTTCTTC
TRBV5-1,TRBJ2-5,-,-,CASSPPARRQETQYF,TGCGCCAGCAGCCCCCCCGCGCGGCGGCAAGAGACCCAGTACTTC
TRBV28,TRBJ2-7,-,-,CASTSNREQYF,TGTGCCAGCACTTCTAACCGCGAGCAGTACTTC
TRBV7-9,TRBJ2-2,-,TRBD1,CASSPRRGTGNTGELFF,TGTGCCAGCAGCCCCCGACGGGGGACAGGGAACACCGGGGAGCTGTTTTTT
TRBV6-6,TRBJ2-1,-,-,CASSYRLGNEQFF,TGTGCCAGCAGTTACCGGCTGGGGAATGAGCAGTTCTTC
TRBV5-4,TRBJ2-7,-,TRBD1,CASSVVTGGGHEQYF,TGTGCCAGCAGCGTCGTCACAGGGGGCGGCCACGAGCAGTACTTC
TRBV5-1,TRBJ2-7,-,-,CASSLSRQALSYEQYF,TGCGCCAGCAGCCTCTCCCGACAAGCCCTCTCCTACGAGCAGTACTTC
TRBV27,TRBJ1-2,-,TRBD1,CASSQQPLDRVMRYGYTF,TGTGCCAGCAGTCAACAACCCCTTGACAGGGTTATGCGGTATGGCTACACCTTC
TRBV28,TRBJ1-5,-,TRBD1,CASRSGTGGLGPTQPQHF,TGTGCCAGCAGGTCCGGGACAGGGGGATTGGGTCCTACTCAGCCCCAGCATTTT
TRBV2,TRBJ2-7,-,TRBD2,CASSRLAGTYEQYF,TGTGCCAGCTCCAGGCTAGCGGGCACCTACGAGCAGTACTTC
TRBV15,TRBJ1-5,-,-,CATSRDQGQPQHF,TGTGCCACCAGCAGAGACCAGGGTCAGCCCCAGCATTTT
TRBV27,TRBJ1-2,-,-,CASSFTPNNNYGYTF,TGTGCCAGCAGTTTCACCCCGAACAATAACTATGGCTACACCTTC
TRBV5-1,TRBJ1-2,once,TRBD1,CASSLRTGQNYGYTF,TGCGCCAGCAGCTTAAGGACAGGGCAAAACTATGGCTACACCTTC
TRBV7-2,TRBJ1-4,-,-,CASSLAGSLNEKLFF,TGTGCCAGCAGCTTAGCAGGGTCCTTAAATGAAAAACTGTTTTTT
TRBV10-2,TRBJ2-7,-,TRBD2,CASKEGASGPLGYEQYF,TGCGCCAGCAAGGAAGGGGCTAGCGGCCCCCTAGGTTACGAGCAGTACTTC
TRBV18,TRBJ2-1,many,TRBD2,CASSPLAGEQFF,TGTGCCAGCTCACCCTTAGCGGGTGAGCAGTTCTTC
TRBV2,TRBJ2-3,-,-,CASSERSDTQYF,TGTGCCAGCAGTGAGAGGTCAGATACGCAGTATTTT
TRBV7-2,TRBJ2-2,-,TRBD2,CASSLALAGNTGELFF,TGTGCCAGCAGCTTAGCACTAGCGGGGAACACCGGGGAGCTGTTTTTT
TRBV5-4,TRBJ2-2,-,-,CASSQQLVTGELFF,TGTGCCAGCAGCCAACAACTAGTGACCGGGGAGCTGTTTTTT
TRBV5-6,TRBJ1-1,-,TRBD1,CASSLFRGTKEAFF,TGTGCCAGCAGTCTGTTCAGGGGGACTAAAGAAGCTTTCTTT
TRBV6-1,TRBJ2-1,-,-,CASGGELSYNEQFF,TGTGCCAGCGGGGGAGAACTGTCCTACAATGAGCAGTTCTTC
TRBV27,TRBJ1-2,-,-,CASSPHRDYGYTF,TGTGCCAGCAGTCCCCACAGGGACTATGGCTACACCTTC
TRBV25-1,TRBJ2-2,-,-,CASKPGANTGELFF,TGTGCCAGCAAGCCGGGGGCGAACACCGGGGAGCTGTTTTTT
TRBV14,TRBJ1-5,-,-,CASSQATGFESNQPQHF,TGTGCCAGCAGCCAAGCTACGGGTTTCGAGAGCAATCAGCCCCAGCATTTT
TRBV5-6,TRBJ1-5,few,-,CASSRWSNQPQHF,TGTGCCAGCAGCCGCTGGAGCAATCAGCCCCAGCATTTT
TRBV7-9,TRBJ2-1,-,-,CASSPSGGEQFF,TGTGCCAGCAGCCCGTCCGGGGGTGAGCAGTTCTTC
TRBV4-2,TRBJ2-1,-,-,CASSQDKGAVHEQFF,TGTGCCAGCAGCCAAGATAAGGGCGCCGTCCATGAGCAGTTCTTC
TRBV6-6,TRBJ2-5,-,-,CASKLGQETQYF,TGTGCCAGCAAGTTGGGGCAAGAGACCCAGTACTTC
TRBV9,TRBJ2-3,few,TRBD2,CASSERLAGTTDTQYF,TGTGCCAGCAGCGAGAGACTAGCGGGAACCACAGATACGCAGTATTTT
TRBV7-9,TRBJ2-7,few,TRBD1,CASSLERQGDEQYF,TGTGCCAGCAGCTTAGAACGGCAGGGGGACGAGCAGTACTTC
TRBV5-1,TRBJ1-2,-,-,CASSLTPYYGYTF,TGCGCCAGCAGCTTGACGCCCTACTATGGCTACACCTTC
TRBV5-1,TRBJ2-3,once,-,CASRPGGTSTDTQYF,TGCGCCAGCAGGCCAGGCGGCACAAGCACAGATACGCAGTATTTT
TRBV7-8,TRBJ2-4,-,TRBD1,CASSLAGTGGNIQYF,TGTGCCAGCAGCTTAGCCGGGACAGGGGGGAACATTCAGTACTTC
TRBV7-8,TRBJ1-4,-,-,CASSLNRLSGELFF,TGTGCCAGCAGCTTAAACAGACTTAGCGGGGAACTGTTTTTT
TRBV2,TRBJ1-1,-,TRBD1,CASSEQGQGLNTEAFF,TGTGCCAGCAGTGAACAGGGACAGGGCCTGAACACTGAAGCTTTCTTT
TRBV2,TRBJ2-3,-,TRBD1,CASSWTGITDTQYF,TGTGCCAGCAGTTGGACAGGGATCACAGATACGCAGTATTTT
TRBV5-1,TRBJ1-1,-,-,CASSFSGFIAFF,TGCGCCAGCAGCTTCTCAGGGTTTATAGCTTTCTTT
TRBV10-2,TRBJ1-4,many,-,CASRDSWDQEKLFF,TGCGCCAGCAGGGACTCGTGGGACCAGGAAAAACTGTTTTTT